This T cell receptor (beta chain) was captured by sequencing in a study of high-grade serous ovarian cancer treatment subgroups. Study background: On average, approximately 14,000 reads and 7,494 unique TCR beta rearrangements were obtained per sample.

This table comes from immunoSEQ multiplex PCR, and its TCRdb copy is limited to in-frame clones, with some not included. Counted here are 15,000 to 20,000 clones, about 75% occurring once; the ten biggest clones make up almost 6.5%. Points on this clone: Its target is unknown.

General study results and limits: Repertoire analysis covered CDR3 alone, not CDR1 or CDR2.

Tumor tissue was taken before any definitive surgery or chemotherapy was given. CDR3 length: 14 amino acids. Looked up from germline, CDR1 is SGHKS and CDR2 is YYEKEE (reference sequence). With 4 bases removed from V and 2 bases from J, the gap between germline ends came to 10 bases. This sequence was found in a human donor with high-grade serous ovarian cancer. The gene calls are TRBV5-5 and TRBJ1-3; unclear D gene. The sequenced sample was tumor tissue. The DNA of the CDR3 is TGTGCCAGCAGCAGCCAAAAGGCTGGAAACACCATATATTTT. This sequence encodes CASSSQKAGNTIYF. Full variable domain (remainder filled in from reference TRBV5-5 and TRBJ1-3): DAGVTQSPTHLIKTRGQQVTLRCSPISGHKSVSWYQQVLGQGPQFIFQYYEKEERGRGNFPDRFSARQFPNYSSELNVNALLLGDSALYLCASSSQKAGNTIYFGEGSWLTVV.